This is a list of T cell receptor beta chains from one sample in a study of tumor-infiltrating lymphocytes in primary liver carcinoma. One entry per CDR3 protein results from TCRdb running MiXCR on the multiplex PCR reads. This table has approximately 22,000 distinct CDR3 sequences, approximately 79% appearing once. The sequencing input was liver tumor tissue from sampling region 1. These receptors all stem from a man aged 40-50 years with primary liver carcinoma and hepatitis B virus infection. Both conserved end residues are part of each CDR3. D genes are given only for firm matches. Clone size is shown for a subset of rows, as once, few, many or a class of expanded clone.

abundance | j_gene | v_gene | d_gene | CDR3nt | CDR3aa
many | TRBJ2-7 | TRBV29-1 | . | TGCAGCGTCCTTACCAGGGTTCCGGACGAGCAGTACTTC | CSVLTRVPDEQYF
large | TRBJ2-7 | TRBV11-2 | TRBD1 | TGTGCCAGCAGCTTAGCTCCGGGACAGGGGGCGGTGCAGTACTTC | CASSLAPGQGAVQYF
. | TRBJ1-5 | TRBV6-1 | . | TGTGCCAGCACCCTGACGTGGACCCCACGGCATTTT | CASTLTWTPRHF
. | TRBJ2-3 | TRBV4-1 | . | TGCGCTAGCAGCCAAGTCACAAGGGGGAATACACAGTATTTT | CASSQVTRGNTQYF
. | TRBJ2-7 | TRBV11-2 | . | TGTGTCAGCAACCCCACCGGGGGCTACGAGCAGTACTTC | CVSNPTGGYEQYF
many | TRBJ2-1 | TRBV20-1 | TRBD2 | TGCAGTGCTAGTGCCCCGGCTAGCGGGAGGGCCGGAGAGCAGTTCTTC | CSASAPASGRAGEQFF
. | TRBJ2-3 | TRBV11-2 | . | TGTACCAGCAGCCGACAACCCATCAACCCAACAGATACGCACTATTTT | CTSSRQPINPTDTHYF
. | TRBJ2-4 | TRBV12-3/TRBV12-4 | . | TGTGCCAGCAGTTTGTCACGAAACACTCAGTACTTC | CASSLSRNTQYF
medium-sized | TRBJ2-3 | TRBV6-5 | TRBD1 | TGTGCCAGCAGTTACTCGAGGGGACAGGAGACGCAGTATTTT | CASSYSRGQETQYF
. | TRBJ2-3 | TRBV29-1 | . | TGCAGCCGACTTGCGGGATTGGGCACAGATGCGCAGTATTTT | CSRLAGLGTDAQYF
. | TRBJ2-7 | TRBV10-3 | TRBD1 | TGTGCCGTCAGGGACAGGGGTACGGATGAGCAGTACTTC | CAVRDRGTDEQYF
. | TRBJ2-3 | TRBV5-6 | TRBD1 | TGTGCCAGCAGCTTCATTGCTACAGGGGACACAGATACGCAGTATTTT | CASSFIATGDTDTQYF
. | TRBJ2-3 | TRBV6-5 | TRBD2 | TGTGACAGCTACGAACAGGACGGGAGGAAGGAGACAGATACACAGTATTTT | CDSYEQDGRKETDTQYF
. | TRBJ2-7 | TRBV6-1 | TRBD2 | TGTGCCAGCAATGAAGGAATCCTCGGGGCGGGAGGTTATGAGCAGTACTTC | CASNEGILGAGGYEQYF
. | TRBJ2-6 | TRBV10-3 | . | TGTGCTATCAGTGCTGCTTGGGGGAGCGAGGCCAACGTCCTGACCTTC | CAISAAWGSEANVLTF
medium-sized | TRBJ1-1 | TRBV6-6 | . | TGTGCCAGCAGAACTGGGACGTACAGTAACACTGAAGCTTTCTTT | CASRTGTYSNTEAFF
. | TRBJ2-4 | TRBV7-9 | . | TGTGCCAGCAGTAACTCCCTAGGTCCGATAACCAAAAACATTCGATACTTC | CASSNSLGPITKNIRYF
medium-sized | TRBJ2-1 | TRBV6-2/TRBV6-3 | . | TGTGCCAGCAGTTTAATCCCAAGCTCCTACAATGAGCAGTTCTTC | CASSLIPSSYNEQFF
. | TRBJ2-1 | TRBV11-2 | . | TGTACCAGCAGCTTAATGGCCACACACAATGAGCAGTTCTTC | CTSSLMATHNEQFF
. | TRBJ1-2 | TRBV7-9 | TRBD1 | TGTGCCATCAGCCCCGAGGACAGGCCGACCCAGTATGGCTACACCTTC | CAISPEDRPTQYGYTF
. | TRBJ2-7 | TRBV2 | . | TGTGCCATTAGTGAGAACAGGGCGGTCTCCTACGAGCACTACTTC | CAISENRAVSYEHYF
. | TRBJ2-1 | TRBV29-1 | . | TGCAACGCCGGGACAAGGGGCAATGAGCAGTTCTTC | CNAGTRGNEQFF
. | TRBJ2-1 | TRBV6-6 | TRBD1 | TGTGCCAACGGTCGAATTCAACAGGGGGAGCAGTTCTTC | CANGRIQQGEQFF
many | TRBJ2-7 | TRBV11-1 | . | TGTGCCAGCAGCTTAGCCGGGATCTCCTACGAGCAGTACTTC | CASSLAGISYEQYF
many | TRBJ2-3 | TRBV12-3/TRBV12-4 | . | TGTGCGAGCAGTTATCAGTACACAGATACGCAGTATTTT | CASSYQYTDTQYF
medium-sized | TRBJ2-7 | TRBV12-3/TRBV12-4 | . | TGTGCCAGCAGTTTTGGGACGGGACTTTTCTACGAGCAGTACTTC | CASSFGTGLFYEQYF
. | TRBJ1-2 | TRBV2 | . | TGTGCCAGCAGGAGACTGGTACTGGGGCTTGGTTACACCTTC | CASRRLVLGLGYTF
many | TRBJ2-7 | TRBV25-1 | . | TGTGCCAGCAGTGTACTATTGGCTTCGATTTGGCGCTACGAGCAGTACTTC | CASSVLLASIWRYEQYF
once | TRBJ2-5 | TRBV11-2 | . | TGTTCCAGTAGCTTAGCGAGGCTAGTCCTGGGAAAAAAAGAGACCCAGTATTTC | CSSSLARLVLGKKETQYF
. | TRBJ2-7 | TRBV4-1 | . | TGCGCCAGCAGCCTAGAGTGGAGGGAGATGTGGTACGAGCAGTATTTC | CASSLEWREMWYEQYF
. | TRBJ2-3 | TRBV11-2 | . | TGTGCAAGCAGCCGACAATCCATCAACCCCACGGATACGCAGTATTTT | CASSRQSINPTDTQYF
. | TRBJ2-2 | TRBV11-2 | . | TGTGCTAGCAGCTTAGCATTACGAGGAGCGAGCACCGGGGAGCTGTTTTTT | CASSLALRGASTGELFF
medium-sized | TRBJ1-5 | TRBV5-1 | . | TGCGCCAGCAGCTTGTCAGGGAACAATCAGCCCCAGCATTTT | CASSLSGNNQPQHF
. | TRBJ2-7 | TRBV29-1 | . | TGCAGCATATGGGACGACGCGATGGAGCAGTACTTC | CSIWDDAMEQYF
once | TRBJ1-4 | TRBV11-2 | . | TGTGCCATAGGACATAATAATGAAAAACTGTTTTTT | CAIGHNNEKLFF
few | TRBJ2-3 | TRBV11-2 | . | TGTGCCAGCAGCGAATCCGCAGATACGCAATATTTT | CASSESADTQYF
. | TRBJ2-5 | TRBV11-2 | . | TGCGCCAGCAGCTTAGCGAGGCTAGCCCTGGCAAAAAAAGAGATCCAGTACTTC | CASSLARLALAKKEIQYF
. | TRBJ2-2 | TRBV4-2 | . | TGTGCCAGCAGCACAGGAGGTTACGCCGAGGAGCTGTTTTTT | CASSTGGYAEELFF
. | TRBJ2-3 | TRBV4-1 | . | TGCGTCAGCAGCCATGTCACAAGGGGGGATACGCAGTATTTT | CVSSHVTRGDTQYF
. | TRBJ2-2 | TRBV4-1 | TRBD2 | TGCGCCAGCAGCCAAGACAGCGGGGGAGCGTGGTACGCCGATGAGCTGTTTTTT | CASSQDSGGAWYADELFF
. | TRBJ1-3 | TRBV11-2 | . | TGTGCCAGCAGCTTGTCAAGAGTCAGCTCTGGAGACACCATATATTTT | CASSLSRVSSGDTIYF
. | TRBJ2-3 | TRBV4-1 | . | TGCGCCAGCAGCCAAGGGTTCAGCAGTGTTACTAGTACAGATACGCAGTATTTT | CASSQGFSSVTSTDTQYF
. | TRBJ2-5 | TRBV6-4 | TRBD2 | TGTGCCAGCAGTGACTCCCCCAGGGGGACTAGCGGCGACGCCGTCGGAGAGACCCAGTACTTC | CASSDSPRGTSGDAVGETQYF
. | TRBJ1-1 | TRBV6-2/TRBV6-3 | . | TGTACCAGTAGTTACATCAACACTGAAGCTTTCTTT | CTSSYINTEAFF
. | TRBJ1-4 | TRBV11-2 | . | TGTGCCAGCAGCATGACTCCAGGAGGAACTGATGAAAAACTGTTTTTT | CASSMTPGGTDEKLFF
. | TRBJ2-7 | TRBV28 | . | TGTGCCAGTAGTTTATTAGCTTGGGATGGAGAGCAGTACTTC | CASSLLAWDGEQYF
. | TRBJ2-7 | TRBV11-2 | TRBD2 | TGTACCAGCAGCGCGGGAGTAGCGGGGACCTACGAGCAGTACTTC | CTSSAGVAGTYEQYF
. | TRBJ2-7 | TRBV28 | . | TGTGCCGGCAGTTTAAACTCCCCCAGCCGGACCTACGAGCAGTACTTC | CAGSLNSPSRTYEQYF
medium-sized | TRBJ2-7 | TRBV6-5 | TRBD2 | TGTGCCAGCAGTTACTCTAGCGGGAATAGCGAGCAGTACTTC | CASSYSSGNSEQYF
. | TRBJ2-1 | TRBV19 | TRBD2 | TGTGCCAGTAGTACGGTCTTTGGAGCGGGAGTGTACAATGAGCAGTTCTTC | CASSTVFGAGVYNEQFF
. | TRBJ2-7 | TRBV11-2 | . | TGTGCCAGCAGCTTCAGTGTGATCAGCCTCTCCTACGAGCAATACTTC | CASSFSVISLSYEQYF
. | TRBJ1-1 | TRBV10-3 | . | TGTGCCATCAGTGAGTCTTGGAATATGAACACTGAATCTTTCTTT | CAISESWNMNTESFF
. | TRBJ2-3 | TRBV29-1 | . | TGCAGCGTTGGGCGGGGAGGAGATACGCAGTATTTT | CSVGRGGDTQYF
few | TRBJ2-7 | TRBV6-2/TRBV6-3 | . | TGTGCCAGCAGAGAACGTGGTCGCGAGCAGTACTTC | CASRERGREQYF
. | TRBJ2-2 | TRBV11-2 | . | TGTGCCAGCAACTTAGCATTGGGTGGGGCGAACATCGGGGAGCTGTTTTTT | CASNLALGGANIGELFF
. | TRBJ2-7 | TRBV11-1 | . | TGTACCAACAACTCGAAAGTTTACGAGCAGTACTTC | CTNNSKVYEQYF
few | TRBJ1-4 | TRBV11-2 | . | TGTGCCAGCAGCGGGGGGTATAATGAAAAACTGTTTTTT | CASSGGYNEKLFF